This T cell receptor (beta chain) originates from a study of blood T cell repertoires in COVID-19. Across the whole study: Samples of COVID-19 (acute and convalescent) were obtained from the United States, Italy and Spain. In each case, the material was cDNA or gDNA derived from T cells, B-cell-depleted T cells, or PBMCs.

Trimming removed 6 bases at V and 7 bases at J, with 15 bases between. The germline gives CDR1 SNHLY, CDR2 FYNNEI. The CDR3 length is 13 residues. Study processing details: Amplification with reference gene primers provided the estimates of nucleated cell counts. The assay was immunoSEQ multiplex PCR, and TCRdb's table has in-frame clones only and misses some. The V and J calls and clone size come from that table; D and trimming were worked out from the DNA. Here the sample spans some 130,000 clones, about four fifths being singletons. The rearrangement links TRBV2 to TRBJ1-2, with D possibly TRBD1 on 6 matching bases. The TCR was taken from a man between 60 and 75 years old with acute or convalescent COVID-19. Sequenced input: peripheral blood. CDR3 protein: CASRPSGESGYTF. The CDR3 nucleotides are TGTGCCAGCAGGCCCTCAGGGGAGTCTGGCTACACCTTC.